Shown below are 15 T cell receptor beta chains from a single sample sequenced in a study of T cell repertoires in aging, cancer and after chemotherapy. Rearranged V-D-J TRB sequences were amplified with a mixed TRB-A/B primer pool. TCRdb called the multiplex PCR reads again in MiXCR, with one record for every CDR3 protein. The sample includes some 4,000 distinct CDR3 sequences, roughly 32% seen only once; the top ten take 35% to 50%. Amplification of TCR beta used genomic DNA extracted from peripheral blood. Sequencing was performed on blood. These receptors all stem from a human donor in good health.

The V gene is TRBV6-6, the J gene TRBJ2-2; D is unclear. The germline gives CDR1 MNHNY, CDR2 SVGAGI (reference sequence). V lost 2 bases and J lost 2, with 9 bases in between. This CDR3 spans 15 amino acids. This CDR3 reads CASSYGGVNTGELFF. Here the CDR3 DNA reads TGTGCCAGCAGTTACGGCGGAGTAAACACCGGGGAGCTGTTTTTT.

V gene TRBV4-1 combines with J gene TRBJ2-7; TRBD2 agrees at 8 bases. The CDR3 loop spans 15 amino acids. Looked up from germline, CDR1 is MGHRA and CDR2 is YSYEKL. The junction had 5 bases not matched to a gene; V was cut back by 0 bases and J by 4 bases. The CDR3 loop is CASSQDSSGSYEQYF. The CDR3 DNA sequence: TGCGCCAGCAGCCAAGACTCGAGCGGGAGTTACGAGCAGTACTTC.

This clonotype rates as medium-sized. The chain uses TRBV19 and TRBJ1-1; D is ambiguous. The germline V gene has CDR1 LNHDA and CDR2 SQIVND (reference sequence). V lost 5 bases and J lost 0, with 10 bases in between. The CDR3 contains 14 residues. The CDR3 region is CASSPVSMNTEAFF. CDR3 nucleotides: TGTGCCAGTAGTCCGGTGTCCATGAACACTGAAGCTTTCTTT.

The DNA of the CDR3 is TGCGCCAGCAGCCCGGGGACAGGGGCACAAGAGACCCAGTACTTC. Its translation is CASSPGTGAQETQYF. The chain employs TRBV5-1 and TRBJ2-5; TRBD1 aligns across 10 bases. With V trimmed by 4 bases and J by 2 bases, 5 bases remained unmatched. The CDR3 sequence is 15 residues long. Germline V gives CDR1 SGHRS, CDR2 YFSETQ.

This clonotype is medium-sized (0.01 to 0.1%). This chain links TRBV13 with TRBJ2-7; 13 nucleotides agree with TRBD2. The germline V gene has CDR1 PRHDT and CDR2 FYEKMQ (reference sequence). Trimming removed 4 bases from V and 4 bases from J; junction bases left unmatched: 7. This CDR3 has 16 residues. DNA of the CDR3: TGTGCCAGCAGCTCCAGGACTAGCGGGAGAGAGTACGAGCAGTACTTC. Translating it yields CASSSRTSGREYEQYF.

This clonotype turned up a few times. The chain employs TRBV7-9 and TRBJ2-3, with no clear D. The V end lost 1 base, the J end lost 11 bases, and 13 bases lay between the germline ends. Looked up from germline, CDR1 is SEHNR and CDR2 is FQNEAQ (reference sequence). The CDR3 has 13 residues. The CDR3 sequence is CASSLDGVGWQYF. CDR3 nucleotides: TGTGCCAGCAGCTTAGATGGGGTCGGCTGGCAGTATTTT.

This clonotype ranks as medium-sized. The chain uses TRBV29-1 and TRBJ1-1; D is unresolved. Trimming took 4 bases from V and 3 from J, leaving 6 bases between them. CDR1 is SQVTM and CDR2 is ANQGSEA in the germline V gene. The CDR3 is made up of 11 amino acids. CDR3 in DNA: TGCAGCGTTGGGCGGGACACTGAAGCTTTCTTT. It is translated as CSVGRDTEAFF.

By frequency in the sample, this clonotype is medium-sized. The chain is built from TRBV29-1 and TRBJ1-2; no reliable D call. The germline V gene encodes CDR1 SQVTM and CDR2 ANQGSEA. The V gene lost 8 bases and the J gene lost 3 bases, with 13 bases spanning the gap. The CDR3 runs 12 residues. The CDR3 DNA sequence: TGCAGCACCTCGGACGGAGACTATGGCTACACCTTC. Translated: CSTSDGDYGYTF.

This clonotype counts as medium-sized. This chain joins TRBV27 and TRBJ2-7; D gene ambiguous. The ends were cut back, 6 bases at V and 6 bases at J, with 18 bases in the middle. This CDR3 contains 14 residues. The germline CDR1 and CDR2 sequences are MNHEY and SMNVEV (reference sequence). The CDR3, as DNA: TGTGCCAGCAGCCAAAGCCTCTGGGTGGGCGAGCAGTACTTC. Translation gives CASSQSLWVGEQYF.

This clonotype appeared a few times. The chain employs TRBV24-1 and TRBJ2-3; D not certain. The ends were cut back, 3 bases at V and 8 bases at J, with 17 bases in the middle. The germline CDR1 and CDR2 sequences are KGHDR and SFDVKD. The CDR3 spans 15 residues. The CDR3 spells CATSDPADPTRTQYF. The CDR3 DNA reads as TGTGCCACCAGTGATCCGGCGGACCCCACCCGTACGCAGTATTTT.

This clonotype is classed as medium-sized. The chain has TRBV27 and TRBJ1-6; unclear D gene. The CDR3 runs to 15 residues. V was cut by 6 bases and J by 9 bases, with 18 bases left in between. Per germline, CDR1 MNHEY and CDR2 SMNVEV (reference sequence). CDR3 in DNA: TGTGCCAGCAGCGTTTCTGTGGTGGATAGTTCACCCCTCCACTTT. Protein: CASSVSVVDSSPLHF.

This clonotype has a handful of counts. The V and J genes are TRBV18 and TRBJ1-1; 8 bases line up with TRBD1. The CDR3 length is 15 residues. In germline, CDR1 is KGHSH, CDR2 LQKENI. V shed 2 bases, J shed 3 bases, and the junction held 5 bases outside the gene matches. The CDR3 reads CASSPAGQGDTEAFF. The CDR3 DNA follows: TGTGCCAGCTCACCAGCAGGACAGGGAGACACTGAAGCTTTCTTT.

This clonotype has more than one count but fewer than ten. The chain links TRBV7-9 to TRBJ2-5, with D perhaps assigned TRBD1 or TRBD2 (6 bases each). The CDR3 is 14 amino acids. The germline V gene has CDR1 SEHNR and CDR2 FQNEAQ (reference sequence). The V end lost 4 bases, the J end lost 0 bases, and 9 bases lay between the germline ends. DNA of the CDR3: TGTGCCAGCAGCTGGGGGGCCGACCAAGAGACCCAGTACTTC. Its translation: CASSWGADQETQYF.

The V gene is TRBV5-1, the J gene TRBJ1-1, with a possible D match to TRBD1 (5 bases). The V end was cut by 1 base, the J end by 0 bases, with 10 bases between. Germline loops: CDR1 SGHRS, CDR2 YFSETQ. This CDR3 has 15 amino acids. This CDR3 is CASSLTRTMNTEAFF. Here the CDR3 DNA reads TGCGCCAGCAGCTTGACGCGGACAATGAACACTGAAGCTTTCTTT.

This clonotype is medium-sized in the sample. The chain is built from TRBV19 and TRBJ2-1, with 9 bases aligning to TRBD2. The ends lost 3 bases at V and 0 bases at J; junction bases unmatched: 0. This CDR3 comprises 15 residues. Germline-derived CDR1 and CDR2 are LNHDA and SQIVND (reference sequence). Written as DNA, the CDR3 is TGTGCCAGTAGTATGACTAGCGGCTCCTACAATGAGCAGTTCTTC. It specifies CASSMTSGSYNEQFF.